This note documents a single T cell receptor beta chain sequence. The data are from a study of blood T cell repertoires in COVID-19. Across the whole study: Samples of COVID-19 (acute and convalescent) were obtained from the United States, Italy and Spain. Sources were T cells, B-cell-depleted T cells, or PBMCs; the material itself was cDNA or gDNA.

V shed 6 bases, J shed 6 bases, and the junction held 8 bases outside the gene matches. Looked up from germline, CDR1 is LNHDA and CDR2 is SQIVND (reference sequence). The CDR3 consists of 15 residues. Per the original methods: Researchers report that nucleated cell counts were estimated from reference gene primer amplification. Libraries were prepared by immunoSEQ multiplex PCR; TCRdb keeps only in-frame clonotypes and omits some of them. V and J calls and clone size are given by that table; D and trimming were obtained from the DNA. Altogether 150,000 to 200,000 clones are present, approximately 83% being singletons, with the ten largest covering approximately 2.6%.

Sequenced input: peripheral blood. This clonotype was sampled from a human donor with acute or convalescent COVID-19. The donor label of this sample is uncertain. The chain employs TRBV19 and TRBJ2-2; 9 bases line up with TRBD1. CDR3 nucleotide sequence: TGTGCCAGTAGACCGGGACAGGGTGCTTCCGGGGAGCTGTTTTTT. It yields the protein CASRPGQGASGELFF.